The sequence of this T cell receptor (beta chain) was determined in a study of blood T cell repertoires in COVID-19. Overall study: Sources were T cells, B-cell-depleted T cells, or PBMCs; the material itself was cDNA or gDNA.

TCRdb's table, derived via immunoSEQ multiplex PCR, lists solely in-frame clones and lacks some. Here the sample spans 400,000 or so clones, about 92% being singletons. This TCR derives from a man aged 18-30 years who had recovered from COVID-19. Source material: PBMCs or T cells enriched from blood (not recorded which).

CDR3 region: CASSSRGNTEAFF. The CDR3 DNA sequence: TGTGCCAGCAGCTCGAGGGGGAATACTGAAGCTTTCTTT. The rearrangement links TRBV7-9 to TRBJ1-1; the D gene is possibly TRBD1 (6 bases). The ends were cut back, 4 bases at V and 5 bases at J, with 11 bases in the middle. This CDR3 is built from 13 residues. Per germline, CDR1 SEHNR and CDR2 FQNEAQ (reference sequence).